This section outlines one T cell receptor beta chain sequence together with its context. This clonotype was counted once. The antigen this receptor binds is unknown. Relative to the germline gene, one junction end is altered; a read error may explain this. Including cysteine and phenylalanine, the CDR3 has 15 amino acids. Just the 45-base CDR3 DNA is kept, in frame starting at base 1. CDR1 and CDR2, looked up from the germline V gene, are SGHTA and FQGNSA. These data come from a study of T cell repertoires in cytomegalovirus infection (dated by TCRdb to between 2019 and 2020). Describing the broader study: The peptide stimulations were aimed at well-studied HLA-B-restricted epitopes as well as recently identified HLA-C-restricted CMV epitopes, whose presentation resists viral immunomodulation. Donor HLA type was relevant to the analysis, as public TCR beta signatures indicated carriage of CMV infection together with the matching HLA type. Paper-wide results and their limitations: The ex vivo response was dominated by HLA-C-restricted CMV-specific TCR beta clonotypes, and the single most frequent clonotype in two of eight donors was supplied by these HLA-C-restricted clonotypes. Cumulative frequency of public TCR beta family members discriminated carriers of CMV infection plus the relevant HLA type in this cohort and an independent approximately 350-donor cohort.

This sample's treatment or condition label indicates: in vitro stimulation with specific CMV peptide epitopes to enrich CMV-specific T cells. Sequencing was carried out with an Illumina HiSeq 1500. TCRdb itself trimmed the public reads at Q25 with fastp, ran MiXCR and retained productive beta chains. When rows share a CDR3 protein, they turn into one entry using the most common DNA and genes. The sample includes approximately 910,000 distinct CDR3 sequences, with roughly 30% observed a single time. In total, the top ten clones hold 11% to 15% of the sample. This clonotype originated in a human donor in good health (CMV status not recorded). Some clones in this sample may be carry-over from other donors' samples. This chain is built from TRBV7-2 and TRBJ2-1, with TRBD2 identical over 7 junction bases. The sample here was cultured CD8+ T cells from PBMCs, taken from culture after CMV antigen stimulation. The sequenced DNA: TGTGCCAGCAGCTTAGGCGGGGGTACGTACAATGAGCAGCTCTTC. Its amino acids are CASSLGGGTYNEQLF.